The 14 T cell receptor beta chains listed next were all sequenced from one sample in a study of regulatory T cells in long-lasting Graves disease. With iRepertoire HTBI primers and Arm-PCR of CDR3 regions, TCR beta libraries were built. One entry per CDR3 protein, called by TCRdb with MiXCR from the multiplex PCR reads. Counted here are roughly 300,000 distinct CDR3 sequences, less than 20% occurring once; the ten biggest clones make up roughly 27%. As for time point: persistent/refractory GD, antithyroid drugs over 5 years with positive TRAb. RNA isolated from PBMCs was used to make the TCR library. The sequencing used peripheral blood mononuclear cells (PBMCs), collected when the disease was refractory, from a patient treated with antithyroid drugs. These TCRs come from a female donor with Graves disease.

The V call is TRBV7-9, the J call TRBJ1-1; no firm D call. The CDR3 loop spans 16 amino acids. Trimming shortened V by 5 bases and J by 1 base, and 17 bases separated the two germline ends. CDR1 is SEHNR, CDR2 FQNEAQ, per germline (reference sequence). The CDR3 is CASSPKREKGNTEAFF. The CDR3 DNA sequence: TGTGCCAGCAGCCCTAAGAGGGAAAAGGGGAACACTGAAGCTTTCTTT.

As regards this clonotype: A much larger clone sits a single nucleotide away, making a read error possible. V usage is TRBV6-1 and J usage is TRBJ2-7; perhaps TRBD2 as D (7 bases). The CDR3 extends over 14 amino acids. Germline assignment: CDR1 MNHNS and CDR2 SASEGT. The DNA for the CDR3 is TGTGTCAGCAGGGGAAAGCTAGCGGAATACGAGCAGTACTTC. Translating it yields CVSRGKLAEYEQYF.

This clonotype was picked up many times. This chain connects TRBV7-2 to TRBJ2-7, with TRBD2 matching over 8 bases. CDR3 length: 16 residues. The germline CDR1 and CDR2 sequences are SGHTA and FQGNSA. V dropped 5 bases and J dropped 0; count of bases not matched to a gene: 9. The CDR3 region has the DNA TGTGCCAGCAGCCCGCTTTCGGGGGGGGCCTCCTACGAGCAGTACTTC. It specifies CASSPLSGGASYEQYF.

This clonotype came up a few times. CDR3 amino acids: CASSQEGRGMTTYEQYF. The CDR3 nucleotides read TGTGCCAGCAGCCAAGAGGGCCGGGGGATGACTACCTACGAGCAGTACTTC. The chain uses TRBV3-1 and TRBJ2-7, with D perhaps TRBD2 (6 bases). Germline loops: CDR1 LGHDT, CDR2 YNNKEL (reference sequence). The CDR3 contains 17 residues. Between the trimmed V and J ends, which lost 0 bases and 2 bases, there was a span of 17 bases.

The sample holds many counts of this clonotype. This chain connects TRBV30 to TRBJ2-7; D not certain. The length of the CDR3 is 12 residues. Trimming took 5 bases from V and 0 from J, leaving 8 bases between them. Germline assignment: CDR1 GTSNPN and CDR2 SVGIG (reference sequence). The CDR3 sequence is CAWGVSSYEQYF. In nucleotides, the CDR3 is TGTGCCTGGGGGGTTAGCTCCTACGAGCAGTACTTC.

The chain uses TRBV7-9 and TRBJ2-6, with D tentatively TRBD2 (6 bases). V was clipped by 1 base and J by 0 bases, with 7 bases between them. The CDR3 totals 16 residues. In germline, CDR1 is SEHNR, CDR2 FQNEAQ (reference sequence). The CDR3 sequence is CASSLDGGSGANVLTF. CDR3 nucleotides: TGTGCCAGCAGCTTAGACGGGGGCTCTGGGGCCAACGTCCTGACTTTC.

This clonotype was counted many times. The J gene is TRBJ2-7, the V gene TRBV18, with no clear D. Germline V gene lookup returns CDR1 KGHSH and CDR2 LQKENI. The V end lost 3 bases, the J end lost 8 bases, and 8 bases lay between the germline ends. The CDR3 loop spans 11 amino acids. Here the CDR3 reads CASSPDRQQYF. The CDR3 nucleotides read TGTGCCAGCTCACCGGACCGGCAGCAGTACTTC.

This clonotype has a count of ten or more. This chain joins TRBV28 and TRBJ1-2; weak D call: TRBD1 (5 bases). Germline loops: CDR1 MDHEN, CDR2 SYDVKM. V was clipped by 2 bases and J by 4 bases, with 17 bases between them. The CDR3 is 16 amino acids. CDR3 nucleotides: TGTGCCAGCAGTTTAATCGAGGGCCAGGGTATCTATGGCTACACCTTC. It is translated as CASSLIEGQGIYGYTF.

In this sample, this clonotype turned up many times. V and J are TRBV6-1 and TRBJ1-4; 8 bases match TRBD1. Germline V gene sequence: CDR1 MNHNS, CDR2 SASEGT. The CDR3 is 14 residues long. Germline trimming cut 5 bases from V and 8 bases from J; bases unmatched to any gene: 7. Here the CDR3 reads CASSPTGVLEKLFF. CDR3 nucleotides: TGTGCCAGCAGTCCGACAGGGGTTTTGGAAAAACTGTTTTTT.

About this clonotype itself: A read error is possible here, since a much larger clone lies one base away. The V call is TRBV28, the J call TRBJ1-6; D may be TRBD1 (6 bases). The V gene lost 0 bases and the J gene lost 6 bases, with 21 bases spanning the gap. The CDR3 is 19 residues long. The germline gives CDR1 MDHEN, CDR2 SYDVKM. The CDR3 DNA sequence: TGTGCCAGCAGTTTATGGATGGGGATAGGGGGATCGGGTAATTCACCCCTCCACTTT. Translated: CASSLWMGIGGSGNSPLHF.

This clonotype has a count of ten or more. The chain is built from TRBV7-2 and TRBJ1-2; 8 bases align to TRBD1. Germline CDR1 is SGHTA and CDR2 is FQGNSA. This CDR3 comprises 18 residues. The V gene end was trimmed by 3 bases and the J gene end by 2 bases; junction bases not matched to a gene: 14. CDR3 region: CASSFRRGQGSQNYGYTF. CDR3 DNA sequence: TGTGCCAGCAGCTTTCGTCGAGGACAGGGATCCCAAAACTATGGCTACACCTTC.

This clonotype was seen a few times. The rearrangement links TRBV12-3 or TRBV12-4 to TRBJ2-7, with 13 bases matching TRBD2. This CDR3 is built from 15 residues. J was trimmed by 6 bases and V by 3 bases; bases with no gene match: 5. The CDR3 DNA is TGTGCCAGCAGTTTCACTAGCGGGAGGGCCGGCGAGCAGTACTTC. Translation gives CASSFTSGRAGEQYF.

This clonotype was detected ten times or more. The rearrangement joins TRBV28 to TRBJ2-7; D not certain. CDR3 length: 14 amino acids. Trimming took 6 bases from V and 1 from J, leaving 13 bases between them. Germline-derived CDR1 and CDR2 are MDHEN and SYDVKM. The CDR3 nucleotides read TGTGCCAGCAGCTTAAACCGGGCTTCCTACGAGCAGTACTTC. As protein: CASSLNRASYEQYF.

In its sample, this clonotype was seen many times. The chain combines TRBV6-5 with TRBJ1-1; 7 bases align to TRBD1. CDR1 and CDR2 from the germline V gene are MNHEY and SVGAGI. The CDR3 sequence is 16 residues long. V gave up 0 bases and J gave up 0 bases; unmatched junction bases: 4. In DNA, the CDR3 is TGTGCCAGCAGTTACTCAGGGGGCACAATGAACACTGAAGCTTTCTTT. Translating it yields CASSYSGGTMNTEAFF.